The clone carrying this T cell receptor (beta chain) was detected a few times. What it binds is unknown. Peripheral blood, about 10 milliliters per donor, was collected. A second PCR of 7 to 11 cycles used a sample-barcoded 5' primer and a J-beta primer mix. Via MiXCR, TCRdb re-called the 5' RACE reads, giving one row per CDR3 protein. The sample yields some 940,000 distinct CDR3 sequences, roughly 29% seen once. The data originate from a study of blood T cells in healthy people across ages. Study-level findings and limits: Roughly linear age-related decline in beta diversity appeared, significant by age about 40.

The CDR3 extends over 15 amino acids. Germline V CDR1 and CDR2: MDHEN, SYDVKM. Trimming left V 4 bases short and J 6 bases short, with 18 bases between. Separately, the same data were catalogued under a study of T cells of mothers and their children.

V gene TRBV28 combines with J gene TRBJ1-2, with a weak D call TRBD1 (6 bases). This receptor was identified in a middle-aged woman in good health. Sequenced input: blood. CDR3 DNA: TGTGCCAGCAGTTCCCCGAGAGAGGGGGTCGATGGCTACACCTTC. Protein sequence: CASSSPREGVDGYTF.